Below, 15 T cell receptor beta chains from the same sample are listed, as sequenced in a study of human T cells and chemical hapten exposure. The time point denotes: patch test 1, 2 weeks after DPC sensitization. Treatment here: therapeutic diphenylcyclopropenone sensitization with weekly scalp DPC. Using its own MiXCR run on the RACE reads, TCRdb lists one record per CDR3 protein. The table lists approximately 49,000 distinct CDR3 sequences, about 9% of them singletons. The sample in question was whole blood, obtained in connection with sensitization to the hapten diphenylcyclopropenone (DPC). These receptors originate from a woman aged 45 to 65 with alopecia areata. Some clones in this sample may be carry-over from other donors' samples.

The CDR3 reads CASSKGFTETQYF. In DNA, the CDR3 is TGTGCCAGCAGCAAGGGATTCACTGAGACCCAGTACTTC. This chain joins TRBV2 and TRBJ2-5, with D hard to call. The V gene's germline CDR1 is SNHLY and CDR2 FYNNEI. Trimming took off 6 bases at V and 5 bases at J, with 13 bases between the two ends. The CDR3 totals 13 residues.

This clonotype was counted at least ten times. The chain carries TRBV5-4 and TRBJ2-6; TRBD2 might be the D (5 bases). Germline-derived CDR1 and CDR2 are SGHNT and YYREEE (reference sequence). V was cut by 0 bases and J by 0 bases, with 7 bases left in between. The CDR3 has 16 amino acids. CDR3 loop: CASSLVGNSGANVLTF. CDR3 bases: TGTGCCAGCAGCTTGGTCGGGAACTCTGGGGCCAACGTCCTGACTTTC.

This clonotype was observed many times. The rearrangement uses TRBV5-1 and TRBJ2-3; D is unclear. The CDR3 is 11 amino acids. V lost 3 bases to trimming and J lost 5 bases, with 4 bases between them. Germline V CDR1 and CDR2: SGHRS, YFSETQ. The CDR3 coding sequence is TGCGCCAGCAGCTGGGGAGATACGCAGTATTTT. Its translation is CASSWGDTQYF.

In this sample, this clonotype turned up many times. The CDR3 DNA is TGCAGCGTTGGAGGGAGCAGGGACATGCGGGAGCTGTTTTTT. Its translation is CSVGGSRDMRELFF. The chain links TRBV29-1 to TRBJ2-2; perhaps TRBD1 as D (6 bases). V was pared by 4 bases and J by 9 bases, with 18 bases between. Per germline, CDR1 SQVTM and CDR2 ANQGSEA. The CDR3 sequence is 14 residues long.

This clonotype occurred many times. The chain recombines TRBV27 with TRBJ2-7, with D perhaps matching TRBD1 or TRBD2 (6 bases each). Trimming removed 6 bases at V and 2 bases at J, with 14 bases between. Per germline, CDR1 MNHEY and CDR2 SMNVEV (reference sequence). CDR3 length: 14 residues. The DNA for the CDR3 is TGTGCCAGCAGCATGATAGGGGGGCCCTACGAGCAGTACTTC. It translates to CASSMIGGPYEQYF.

This clonotype was seen a handful of times. The chain carries TRBV18 and TRBJ2-3; D unresolved. The CDR3 totals 13 residues. V was shortened by 0 bases and J by 1 base, with 2 bases between the two germline ends. Germline CDR1 is KGHSH and CDR2 is LQKENI. The CDR3 loop reads CASSPPGTDTQYF. CDR3 coding DNA: TGTGCCAGCTCACCACCGGGCACAGATACGCAGTATTTT.

This chain links TRBV12-2 with TRBJ1-2; TRBD1 is taken as the D call from the table, unchecked against the DNA. TRBV12-2 is flagged as a pseudogene. The length of the CDR3 is 16 residues. The CDR3 protein is CASLESPRTGNYGYTF. CDR3 sequence (DNA): TGTGCAAGTCTCGAGTCCCCCCGGACAGGGAACTATGGCTACACCTTC.

There are many counts of this clonotype. The V call is TRBV5-5, the J call TRBJ2-2, with 11 bases fitting TRBD2. The germline CDR1 and CDR2 sequences are SGHKS and YYEKEE (reference sequence). V trimming: 4 bases; J trimming: 1 base; junction bases outside the gene matches: 3. This CDR3 has 16 residues. The CDR3 region has the DNA TGTGCCAGCAGCAAGGGACTAGCGGAGAACACCGGGGAGCTGTTTTTT. As protein: CASSKGLAENTGELFF.

This clonotype has at least ten counts. The chain has TRBV6-5 and TRBJ2-7; TRBD1 matches 7 bases. Germline CDR1 and CDR2: MNHEY and SVGAGI. V shed 6 bases, J shed 2 bases, and the junction held 10 bases outside the gene matches. The CDR3 is 15 residues long. CDR3 in DNA: TGTGCCAGCAGACCAAGATCGACAGGGCCCTACGAGCAGTACTTC. Encoded protein: CASRPRSTGPYEQYF.

This clonotype was recorded many times. The V gene is TRBV5-1, the J gene TRBJ1-3, with 9 bases matching TRBD1. V shed 4 bases and J 2 bases; nucleotides not matched to a gene: 4. This CDR3 contains 15 residues. Per germline, CDR1 SGHRS and CDR2 YFSETQ. CDR3 in DNA: TGCGCCAGCAGCGCACAGGGGGCAGCTGGAAACACCATATATTTT. Translated, it gives CASSAQGAAGNTIYF.

The chain joins TRBV12-5 to TRBJ2-1, with 10 bases aligning to TRBD2. Germline assignment: CDR1 LGHNT and CDR2 FRNRAP. J lost 9 bases, V lost 4 bases, and 15 bases had no gene match. The CDR3 sequence is 17 residues long. DNA of the CDR3: TGTGCTAGTGGTTCGGCTAGCGGGAGAATCTGGTCAGTTGAGCAGTTCTTC. This codes for CASGSASGRIWSVEQFF.

This clonotype was found a few times. The final CDR3 position lacks the conserved phenylalanine or tryptophan, pointing to a likely read error. The V gene is TRBV12-3 or TRBV12-4, the J gene TRBJ2-5; the match to TRBD1 covers 7 bases. V was clipped by 6 bases and J by 3 bases; unmatched bases: 10. The CDR3 length is 15 residues. DNA for the CDR3: TGTGCCAGCAGAAAACGACAGGGCCAAGAAGAGACCCAGTACTCC. It encodes CASRKRQGQEETQYS.

This clonotype was seen ten or more times. J is TRBJ2-4 and V is TRBV20-1, with D maybe TRBD1 (6 bases). The CDR3 totals 15 residues. Trimming took 2 bases from V and 2 from J, leaving 13 bases between them. The germline V gene has CDR1 DFQATT and CDR2 SNEGSKA (reference sequence). The CDR3 reads CSARNRAKSKNIQYF. The CDR3 DNA follows: TGCAGTGCTAGAAACAGGGCGAAATCCAAAAACATTCAGTACTTC.

By its share, this clonotype is medium-sized. This chain uses TRBV7-8 with TRBJ1-5; D not resolved. The V gene's germline CDR1 is SGHVS and CDR2 FQNEAQ. This CDR3 is built from 14 residues. Trimming pared 2 bases from V and 3 bases from J, leaving 8 bases between. The CDR3 DNA sequence: TGTGCCAGCAGCTTACGGTCGGACAATCAGCCCCAGCATTTT. This translates into CASSLRSDNQPQHF.

This clonotype was seen repeatedly, ten times or more. The V call is TRBV28, the J call TRBJ1-5, with TRBD1 as a possible D gene (5 bases). CDR3 length: 15 amino acids. Trimming pared 3 bases from V and 1 base from J, leaving 10 bases between. The V gene's germline CDR1 is MDHEN and CDR2 SYDVKM. The CDR3 spells CASSFRGGSNQPQHF. In nucleotides, the CDR3 is TGTGCCAGCAGTTTTCGGGGGGGGAGCAATCAGCCCCAGCATTTT.